Listed below are T cell receptor beta chains from one sample, sequenced in a study of T-cell memory formation after mild COVID-19. Each CDR3 protein is one row after TCRdb ran MiXCR on the 5' RACE reads. The sample records about 600,000 distinct CDR3 sequences, roughly 21% being singletons. Sequenced material: PBMCs or a T cell subset sorted from them (not recorded which). The receptors come from an adult woman who had mild COVID-19 (a few samples of this study predate the infection). Cell type and time point are not known. CDR3s include the opening cysteine and the closing phenylalanine or tryptophan.

TRBJ2-7	TRBV7-2	CASSLYFEQYF
TRBJ2-3	TRBV18	CASSLTSGSPDTQYF
TRBJ1-2	TRBV6-5	CASSYRRDSINYGYTF
TRBJ2-3	TRBV27	CASSQKGGHWTSTDTQYF
TRBJ1-3	TRBV6-6	CASSPTNSGNTIYF
TRBJ2-1	TRBV5-1	CASSLGRTSKRSYNEQFF
TRBJ2-5	TRBV20-1	CSARAEGVLAGGPQETQYF
TRBJ2-5	TRBV7-2	CASNRLAGQETQYF
TRBJ2-3	TRBV2	CASSEGATSTDTQYF
TRBJ2-3	TRBV5-4	CASSLITGITDTQYF
TRBJ2-5	TRBV15	CATSRDGRQFAETQYF
TRBJ2-6	TRBV14	CASSQDPGQAFSGANVLTF
TRBJ1-5	TRBV12-3/TRBV12-4	CASSPSPHTQPQHF
TRBJ1-1	TRBV6-5	CASSYNGAMNTEAFF
TRBJ1-2	TRBV5-1	CASSFLNPGQGKGANYGYTF
TRBJ2-1	TRBV5-5	CASSGGQGEGNNEQFF
TRBJ2-4	TRBV7-2	CASSLTAGKPKNIQYF
TRBJ1-2	TRBV27	CASSTQGGSYGYTF
TRBJ2-2	TRBV11-2	CASSLDSGRELFF
TRBJ1-1	TRBV29-1	CSVSGNTEAFF
TRBJ2-7	TRBV29-1	CSVRQGFLLEQYF
TRBJ1-2	TRBV12-3/TRBV12-4	CASSARRAAYGYTF
TRBJ1-2	TRBV9	CASSVMDRGPYGYTF
TRBJ2-5	TRBV5-1	CASSAGTGGRETQYF
TRBJ2-2	TRBV7-9	CASSFPGANTGELFF
TRBJ2-7	TRBV13	CASSLLREGSYEQYF
TRBJ1-1	TRBV7-9	CASSLVQGVTEAFF
TRBJ1-3	TRBV13	CASSGQSLSGNTIYF
TRBJ1-5	TRBV7-2	CASSLASIGNQPQHF
TRBJ2-1	TRBV29-1	CSVEGGLPADEQFF
TRBJ1-5	TRBV29-1	CSATKDGQPQHF
TRBJ2-6	TRBV12-3/TRBV12-4	CASSLGRVLTF
TRBJ2-7	TRBV7-7	CASSGFGSYEQYF
TRBJ2-3	TRBV10-3	CAISGLATDTQYF
TRBJ1-1	TRBV4-1	CASSQGRGGRRNTEAFF
TRBJ2-7	TRBV5-1	CASSFTGTSGYEQYF
TRBJ1-2	TRBV5-6	CASSLWDRNYGYTF
TRBJ2-1	TRBV5-1	CASSQTPTSGKGYNEQFF
TRBJ2-1	TRBV7-3	CASSFSSSISGGWNEQFF
TRBJ1-1	TRBV5-5	CASSSGWVNTEAFF
TRBJ2-5	TRBV20-1	CSARDQRGRETQYF
TRBJ2-1	TRBV7-6	CASSLSEGHEQFF
TRBJ2-7	TRBV12-3/TRBV12-4	CASSLQYEQYF
TRBJ1-6	TRBV7-9	CASSLARGLDSPLHF
TRBJ2-3	TRBV2	CASIGINTDTQYF
TRBJ2-1	TRBV7-6	CASSLEPLNWNEQFF
TRBJ2-5	TRBV28	CASSLLAGGGETQYF
TRBJ2-1	TRBV4-1	CASSQIGQGNEQFF
TRBJ2-7	TRBV19	CASSISGSHEQYF
TRBJ1-4	TRBV12-3/TRBV12-4	CASSYQLNEKLFF
TRBJ1-3	TRBV4-1	CASSQPGTGVGNTIYF
TRBJ1-1	TRBV11-2	CASSLRGAFLVTEAFF
TRBJ2-7	TRBV2	CASSEAGYEQYF
TRBJ1-3	TRBV29-1	CSVEFTGSGNTIYF
TRBJ2-3	TRBV4-3	CASSRSMTSLMDTQYF
TRBJ2-7	TRBV20-1	CSARDDRTSGINYEQYF
TRBJ2-1	TRBV29-1	CSVRQVGTMKQFF
TRBJ1-5	TRBV7-8	CASSLLGNSNQPQHF
TRBJ2-2	TRBV7-6	CASSLRDREYTGELFF